This entry lists 9 T cell receptor beta chains sequenced from one sample in a study of shared clonotypes between healthy human individuals. Clones were read by immunoSEQ multiplex PCR, and TCRdb kept only the in-frame ones, dropping some. The sample includes over a million clones, approximately 78% of them seen just once. Sample: memory CD4+ T cells from PBMCs. Stated subset: CD45RA-negative fraction. These receptors were taken from a man aged 18 to 29 in good health. Some clones in this sample may be carry-over from other donors' samples.

On this clone: The same CDR3 also results from other DNA sequences found in this sample. V usage is TRBV27 and J usage is TRBJ1-2, with a weak D call TRBD1 (5 bases). Trimming shortened V by 5 bases and J by 4 bases, and 14 bases separated the two germline ends. Germline V gives CDR1 MNHEY, CDR2 SMNVEV (reference sequence). The CDR3 sequence is 14 residues long. The CDR3 sequence is CASSPTGAGYGYTF. CDR3 in DNA: TGTGCCAGCAGTCCTACTGGGGCTGGCTATGGCTACACCTTC.

The rearrangement links TRBV5-1 to TRBJ2-4, with D perhaps TRBD2 (6 bases). The CDR3 runs 13 residues. Germline CDR1 reads SGHRS; CDR2 reads YFSETQ. Deletions cut 6 bases from V and 6 bases from J, with 13 bases between. The CDR3 DNA reads TGCGCCAGCACCGGGGACTCCCGAAACATTCAGTACTTC. This sequence encodes CASTGDSRNIQYF.

The chain combines TRBV18 with TRBJ2-5; no clear D. Germline V gene lookup returns CDR1 KGHSH and CDR2 LQKENI. The CDR3 length is 13 residues. The germline V and J ends were trimmed by 5 bases and 2 bases, with 9 bases remaining between them. The DNA for the CDR3 is TGTGCCAGCTCAGTATCACAGCAAGAGACCCAGTACTTC. Amino acids: CASSVSQQETQYF. Full variable domain (missing parts from reference TRBV18 and TRBJ2-5): NAGVMQNPRHLVRRRGQEARLRCSPMKGHSHVYWYRQLPEEGLKFMVYLQKENIIDESGMPKERFSAEFPKEGPSILRIQQVVRGDSAAYFCASSVSQQETQYFGPGTRLLVL.

This clone was found once. V is TRBV27 and J is TRBJ2-7, with 7 bases lining up with TRBD2. Germline V gene data show CDR1 as MNHEY and CDR2 as SMNVEV (reference sequence). The CDR3 contains 16 residues. The junction had 15 bases not matched to a gene; V was cut back by 5 bases and J by 5 bases. The CDR3 nucleotides read TGTGCCAGCAGTATATTATACAAGGGGAGGGGACACGAGCAGTACTTC. As protein: CASSILYKGRGHEQYF.

The rearrangement joins TRBV11-2 to TRBJ2-1; a weak D match, TRBD2 (5 bases). CDR3 length: 16 amino acids. Germline CDR1 and CDR2: SGHAT and FQNNGV. V was shortened by 4 bases and J by 4 bases, with 17 bases between the two germline ends. CDR3 residues: CASSYRTSPSYNEQFF. CDR3 in DNA: TGTGCCAGCAGCTATAGGACTTCCCCGTCGTACAATGAGCAGTTCTTC.

The chain employs TRBV6-6 and TRBJ1-2; 10 positions match TRBD1. Germline V gene sequence: CDR1 MNHNY, CDR2 SVGAGI (reference sequence). This CDR3 has 15 amino acids. V lost 5 bases, J lost 4 bases, and 7 bases stayed unmatched. CDR3 residues: CASSPGDRGGYGYTF. CDR3 in DNA: TGTGCCAGCAGTCCGGGGGACAGGGGTGGCTATGGCTACACCTTC.

A single count supports this clone. The chain joins TRBV9 to TRBJ2-5; D might be TRBD1 (6 bases). Germline CDR1 is SGDLS and CDR2 is YYNGEE. This CDR3 region has 14 residues. Trimming removed 2 bases at V and 5 bases at J, with 13 bases between. The CDR3 coding sequence is TGTGCCAGCAGCGTTGGGGGCCCAAGGGAGACCCAGTACTTC. Translated, it gives CASSVGGPRETQYF.

In this sample, this clone turned up once. Other DNA sequences from this sample encode an identical CDR3 as well. The V call is TRBV5-6, the J call TRBJ2-3; no reliable D call. The CDR3 length is 13 residues. Between the trimmed V and J ends, which lost 0 bases and 4 bases, there was a span of 6 bases. Germline V gene sequence: CDR1 SGHDT, CDR2 YYEEEE. CDR3 nucleotides: TGTGCCAGCAGCTTGGGCGTATCAGATACGCAGTATTTT. Protein product: CASSLGVSDTQYF.

The rearrangement joins TRBV9 to TRBJ2-2; 13 nucleotides align to TRBD2. CDR3 size: 17 residues. The V gene end was trimmed by 3 bases and the J gene end by 4 bases; junction bases not matched to a gene: 6. Germline lookup yields CDR1 SGDLS and CDR2 YYNGEE. CDR3 coding DNA: TGTGCCAGCAGCGCCGGACTAGCGGGAGCCGGCACCGGGGAGCTGTTTTTT. Protein sequence: CASSAGLAGAGTGELFF.